This TCR beta chain was retrieved from a study of CD8 T cells in ankylosing spondylitis. V was pared by 9 bases and J by 2 bases, with 22 bases between. This CDR3 is 17 amino acids long. Germline values: CDR1 KGHDR, CDR2 SFDVKD. In its sample, this clonotype was seen a few times. What it binds is not known. Libraries for TCR beta were made by quantitative 5'-RACE with molecular barcodes. TCRdb fed the 5' RACE reads into MiXCR, producing one record per CDR3 protein. The sample lists just under 350,000 distinct CDR3 sequences; about 15% were seen once. General observations from the study: Significantly higher representation of disease-linked clones was reported for matched ankylosing spondylitis synovial fluid. Relatively scarce in peripheral blood, disease-linked clones were CD8+. Earlier authors reported some of these motif variants in reactive arthritis synovial fluid and blood.

This sequence joins TRBV24-1 and TRBJ2-4; D not certain. The clonotype was recovered from a male donor with ankylosing spondylitis or in good health (not recorded which). Sequenced material: blood, either unsorted or a sorted T cell fraction (not recorded which). CDR3 loop: CATFRLNSQGTKNIQYF. The CDR3 nucleotides read TGTGCCACCTTCCGCCTGAACTCCCAAGGGACCAAAAACATTCAGTACTTC.